This record covers a single T cell receptor (beta chain). The source of the sample is a study of shared clonotypes between healthy human individuals. The V end was cut by 2 bases, the J end by 6 bases, with 18 bases between. The CDR3 contains 16 residues. Germline V gives CDR1 SGHAT, CDR2 FQNNGV. TCRdb keeps only in-frame clones here, not all; method: immunoSEQ multiplex PCR. The data contain approximately 740,000 clones, about 74% of them singletons. This clonotype was obtained from a woman aged 25 to 39 in good health. The chain employs TRBV11-2 and TRBJ2-3, with D perhaps TRBD2 (5 bases). Sequencing used memory CD4+ T cells sorted from blood. The sample's subset: CD45RA-negative fraction. As DNA, the CDR3 is TGTGCCAGCAGCTTAAACCCCGGACGGACGGGGGATACGCAGTATTTT. Its protein product is CASSLNPGRTGDTQYF.